The rows below give T cell receptor beta chains drawn from one sample of a study of OX40 agonist ivuxolimab in advanced cancers. Assay used: immunoSEQ multiplex PCR; TCRdb lists only in-frame clones, some missing. The sample includes more than 65,000 clones, 65% to 90% of them seen just once. This specimen was CD4+ or CD8+ T cells sorted from blood, taken in a trial of the OX40 agonist ivuxolimab. The origin of the receptors is an adult with an advanced solid tumor such as melanoma, head and neck, liver or kidney cancer. Both conserved end residues are trimmed from each CDR3.

v_gene	j_gene	CDR3aa
TRBV4-1	TRBJ2-2	ASSSGSTGELF
TRBV4-1	TRBJ2-2	ASSQDLGVGELF
TRBV7-3	TRBJ1-2	ASSRDRENYGYT
TRBV25-1	TRBJ1-6	ASSEDGETPLH
TRBV4-1	TRBJ1-2	ASSQDVGLPYGYT
TRBV12-2	TRBJ1-5	ASRLGTSGYNQPQH
TRBV29-1	TRBJ1-2	SVAGHNYGYT
TRBV19	TRBJ2-3	ASSRTGTSGVGDTQY
TRBV7-2	TRBJ2-4	ASSRRRQGLNIQY
TRBV5-1	TRBJ1-1	ASSLEGVVTEAF
TRBV5-1	TRBJ2-2	ASSLVDTGELF
TRBV5-1	TRBJ2-5	ASRGYREWQETRY
TRBV7-2	TRBJ2-3	ASSLGRDTQY
TRBV5-1	TRBJ2-3	ASSWGATSTDTQY
TRBV6-1	TRBJ2-3	ASSERRTDTQY